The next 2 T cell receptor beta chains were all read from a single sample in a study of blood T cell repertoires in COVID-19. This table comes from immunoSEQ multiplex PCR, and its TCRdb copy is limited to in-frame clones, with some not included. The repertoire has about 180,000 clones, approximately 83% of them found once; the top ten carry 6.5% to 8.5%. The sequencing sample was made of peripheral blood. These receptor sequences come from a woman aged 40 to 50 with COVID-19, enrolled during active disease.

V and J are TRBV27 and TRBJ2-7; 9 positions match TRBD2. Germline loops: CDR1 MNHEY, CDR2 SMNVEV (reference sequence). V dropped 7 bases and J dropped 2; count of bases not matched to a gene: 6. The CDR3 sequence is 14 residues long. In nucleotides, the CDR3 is TGTGCCAGCAAAGCCCTAGCGGGACCCTACGAGCAGTACTTC. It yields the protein CASKALAGPYEQYF.

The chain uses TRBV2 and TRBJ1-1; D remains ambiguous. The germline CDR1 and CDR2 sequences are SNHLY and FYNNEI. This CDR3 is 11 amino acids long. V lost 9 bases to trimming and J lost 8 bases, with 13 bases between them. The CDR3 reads CASILGGEAFF. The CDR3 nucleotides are TGTGCCAGTATCCTGGGAGGCGAAGCTTTCTTT.